This note documents a single T cell receptor beta chain sequence. What it recognizes is unknown. These data belong to a study of Ad26.COV2.S vaccination and SARS-CoV-2 variants. With V trimmed by 7 bases and J by 9 bases, 7 bases remained unmatched. CDR1 is SQVTM and CDR2 is ANQGSEA in the germline V gene. The CDR3 runs 14 residues. Whole-study results and caveats: Similar non-spike TCR breadth was seen in vaccine and placebo recipients.

Treatment defined: 19 received Ad26.COV2.S at low or high dose, single or two shots; roughly five received placebo; per-sample allocation not given. Sampling was performed 63 days after the first vaccine or placebo injection. Clones were read by immunoSEQ multiplex PCR, and TCRdb kept only the in-frame ones, dropping some. The repertoire holds 400,000 to 450,000 clones, with about 92% as singletons. This receptor was identified in a person aged 18 to 59 who received the Ad26.COV2.S COVID-19 vaccine or a placebo. V and J are TRBV29-1 and TRBJ2-1; 15 nucleotides match TRBD2. Here the sequenced sample was peripheral blood, taken in a trial of Ad26.COV2.S vaccine versus placebo. CDR3 protein: CSAGLAGGPGEQFF. The CDR3 nucleotides read TGCAGCGCAGGACTAGCGGGAGGGCCAGGTGAGCAGTTCTTC.